This T cell receptor beta chain was documented in a study of blood T cells in healthy people across ages. As for the study in general: Template switching recovered approximately one barcoded beta molecule for every two T cells.

Points on this clonotype: Its antigen is undetermined.

The CDR3 loop spans 13 amino acids. CDR1 and CDR2 (germline): MNHEY, SVGAGI. Sample-barcoded 5' priming and a J-beta primer mix drove a second PCR of about 7 to 11 cycles. Each of the samples gave a minimum of 2.5 million paired-end reads that contained CDR3. Each CDR3 protein is one row after TCRdb ran MiXCR on the 5' RACE reads. The sample lists around 750,000 distinct CDR3 sequences, about 55% seen once, with about 42% in the top ten. Findings of the study overall: Those diversity estimates obtained from one million T cells were thought to be underestimates. Since the PBMCs were unsorted, naive and antigen-experienced cells could not be conclusively compared.

This chain joins TRBV6-5 and TRBJ2-5, with 10 bases matching TRBD1. The DNA end is more similar to TRBJ2-1, so the J call may be wrong. This TCR was sampled from an elderly man in good health. Specimen: blood. The CDR3 bases are TGTGCCAGCAAACGGACAGGGGGAGAGACCCAGTTCTTC. This encodes CASKRTGGETQFF.